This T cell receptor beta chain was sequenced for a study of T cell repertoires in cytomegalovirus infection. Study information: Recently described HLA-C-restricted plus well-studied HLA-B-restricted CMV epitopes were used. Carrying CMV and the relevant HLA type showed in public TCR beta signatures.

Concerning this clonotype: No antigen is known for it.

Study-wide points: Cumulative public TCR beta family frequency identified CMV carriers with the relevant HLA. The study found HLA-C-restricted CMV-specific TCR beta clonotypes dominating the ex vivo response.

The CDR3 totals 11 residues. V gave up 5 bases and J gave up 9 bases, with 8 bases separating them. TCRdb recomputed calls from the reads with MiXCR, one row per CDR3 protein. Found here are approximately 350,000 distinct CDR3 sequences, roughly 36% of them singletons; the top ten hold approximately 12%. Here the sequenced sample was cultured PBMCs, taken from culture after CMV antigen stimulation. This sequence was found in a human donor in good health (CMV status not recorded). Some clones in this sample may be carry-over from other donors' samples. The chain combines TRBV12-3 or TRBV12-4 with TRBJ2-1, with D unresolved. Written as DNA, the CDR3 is TGTGCCAGCAGTAGCGACATTGAGCAGTTCTTC. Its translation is CASSSDIEQFF.